This TCR beta chain was found in a study of radiotherapy plus CTLA-4 blockade in lung cancer. Looking at the study overall: Among patients, more than 15% showed objective responses, and 25% to 35% had disease control.

Assay: immunoSEQ multiplex PCR; the TCRdb copy retains only in-frame clones and omits some. This sample has 95,000 to 150,000 clones, with about 90% found just once. This clone was recorded once. A read error may produce the germline difference seen at one junction end. There are 14 residues in the CDR3. Germline values: CDR1 SGHNT, CDR2 YENEEA. With ipilimumab providing CTLA-4 blockade, focal radiation was administered to patients who had chemo-refractory metastatic non-small-cell lung cancer. The TCR comes from a human donor with non-small cell lung cancer that progressed on radiotherapy plus ipilimumab. Sample: peripheral blood, taken from a patient treated with radiotherapy plus ipilimumab. The chain recombines TRBV11-3 with TRBJ2-5, with unresolved D. CDR3 bases: TGTGCCAGCAGCTTAGATCCGGTACAAGAGATCCAGTACTTC. It is translated as CASSLDPVQEIQYF.